This T cell receptor (beta chain) derives from a study of blood T cell repertoires in COVID-19 (TCRdb year 2020). At the level of the whole study: Samples from collaborators originated in the United States, Italy and Spain and spanned both the acute and convalescent phases of COVID-19. Deeply sampled blood TCRbeta repertoires from subjects exposed to, actively infected with, or recovered from COVID-19 were included in the dataset. Samples came from the ongoing ImmuneRACE study (first 160 participants) plus 1,254 subjects from 6 global collaborators. Where available, HLA class I and class II types were taken from metadata supplied by the sample provider and were not determined by assay-based typing. The prospective study material was composed of cDNA or gDNA derived from T cells, B-cell-depleted T cells, or PBMCs. The sample metadata nearly always contained a de-identified subject ID, COVID-19 status, age in years and sex. The repertoires were made available in a free public database intended to serve as a resource for research on the immune response to SARS-CoV-2. The full study reports these points: The quantity of clinical and demographic metadata differed by source and by participant and was supplied without curation.

Participants in the prospective study were aged roughly 18 to 95 years, lived in under 30 United States geographic areas, and enrolled through a virtual design. In the prospective study, cohorts were assigned on the basis of participant-reported clinical history obtained from a screening survey and a study questionnaire. Recovered participants in ImmuneRACE Cohort 3 were defined as having two consecutive negative NP/OP PCR tests, clearance from a healthcare professional, or resolution of symptoms. In the prospective study, mobile phlebotomists collected whole blood, serum and a nasopharyngeal or oropharyngeal swab from each participant. Prospective study participants could optionally give additional blood draws and questionnaires over an approximately 2-month period. Prospective study blood samples were shipped either frozen or at room temperature before DNA extraction. This clone came up a few times. Its antigen is currently not known. The record has no base qualities; no much larger clone is one base away.

TCRbeta CDR3 regions were amplified from genomic DNA using the immunoSEQ Assay, a bias-controlled multiplex PCR. Processing in the source paper ran as follows. Nucleated cell counts per sample were estimated from amplification of reference gene primers within the assay. To quantify the absolute abundance of each unique TCRbeta CDR3 rearrangement, sequence reads were collapsed and filtered. For each sample, productive Simpson clonality was calculated by taking the square root of Simpson's diversity index across productive rearrangements. This immuneACCESS table, as held by TCRdb, lists in-frame sequences with V and J called but not all clones. Of the missing ones, under half trace to an unresolved V gene in checked studies; the others have no known cause. Clonal size and the V and J genes are those of that table, whereas D and trimming came from the DNA. Here the sample has roughly 200,000 clones; about 81% occur a single time. Around a tenth of the sample is held by the ten biggest clonotypes.

Sequenced sample: PBMCs or T cells enriched from blood (not recorded which). The source is a man between 40 and 49 years old who had recovered from COVID-19.

The encoded CDR3 is CASAFSEAYEQYF. Here is the DNA: TGTGCCAGCGCATTTTCGGAGGCGTACGAGCAGTACTTC. The chain uses TRBV6-5 and TRBJ2-7, with TRBD2 perhaps the D gene, on 5 matching bases. V and J are truncated by 8 bases and 4 bases respectively, leaving an intervening sequence of 15 bases. The germline V gene supplies CDR1 MNHEY and CDR2 SVGAGI. There are 13 amino acids in the CDR3, from cysteine to phenylalanine inclusive. The entry retains the CDR3 DNA only, 39 bases that are in frame from base 1.